A single sample gave rise to the 30 T cell receptor beta chains below, sequenced in a study of cytomegalovirus exposure and HLA in healthy donors. The study ran its PCR with 60 Vbeta and 13 Jbeta primers. The method was immunoSEQ multiplex PCR; TCRdb's version includes in-frame clones alone and lacks a portion of them. This sample yields about 97,000 clones, of which 81% are seen a single time; more than 5% belongs to the top ten. Sequencing input: PBMCs. The receptors derive from a man in his forties in good health and CMV-seropositive.

The chain is built from TRBV5-1 and TRBJ1-1, with TRBD1 as a possible D gene (5 bases). Between the trimmed V and J ends, which lost 4 bases and 0 bases, there was a span of 7 bases. Germline CDR1 is SGHRS and CDR2 is YFSETQ. This CDR3 contains 13 residues. In DNA, the CDR3 is TGCGCCAGCAGCAACAGGATGAACACTGAAGCTTTCTTT. Protein sequence: CASSNRMNTEAFF.

This chain joins TRBV18 and TRBJ2-5; TRBD2 might be the D (6 bases). This CDR3 region has 18 residues. With 6 bases removed from V and 1 base from J, the gap between germline ends came to 24 bases. Per germline, CDR1 KGHSH and CDR2 LQKENI. The CDR3: CASSAPGRNRRVQETQYF. Here the CDR3 DNA reads TGTGCCAGCTCCGCACCAGGGAGGAACAGGAGAGTCCAAGAGACCCAGTACTTC.

This chain connects TRBV6-1 to TRBJ1-1, with D possibly matching TRBD1 (6 bases). The V end lost 3 bases, the J end lost 8 bases, and 19 bases lay between the germline ends. The CDR3 covers 15 residues. From germline, CDR1 is MNHNS and CDR2 SASEGT. CDR3 sequence reads: CASSDLGARGLEAFF. In DNA form, the CDR3 reads TGTGCCAGCAGTGACTTGGGGGCGAGGGGGTTAGAAGCTTTCTTT.

CDR3 residues: CASSLKGQLNTEAFF. CDR3 sequence (DNA): TGTGCCAGCAGCCTGAAGGGACAGCTGAACACTGAAGCTTTCTTT. The chain recombines TRBV5-6 with TRBJ1-1; TRBD1 matches 7 bases. CDR1 and CDR2 (germline): SGHDT, YYEEEE. There are 15 residues in the CDR3. The trim removed 4 bases at V and 0 bases at J, leaving 6 bases unmatched.

The genes are TRBV27 and TRBJ1-4; 9 bases are shared with TRBD1. The V segment lost 6 bases and the J segment 5 bases; nucleotides outside the gene matches: 4. The CDR3 is 14 amino acids. CDR1 MNHEY and CDR2 SMNVEV come from the germline V gene (reference sequence). CDR3 in amino acids: CASRATGGNEKLFF. In DNA, the CDR3 is TGTGCCAGCAGGGCGACAGGGGGGAATGAAAAACTGTTTTTT.

This clone turned up a few times. The rearrangement links TRBV19 to TRBJ1-5, with 7 bases matching TRBD1. J was trimmed by 0 bases and V by 6 bases; bases with no gene match: 2. The germline gives CDR1 LNHDA, CDR2 SQIVND (reference sequence). The CDR3 loop spans 14 amino acids. Here the CDR3 DNA reads TGTGCCAGTAGCGACAGGGATAGCAATCAGCCCCAGCATTTT. Amino acids: CASSDRDSNQPQHF.

V gene TRBV5-1 combines with J gene TRBJ2-5, with 12 bases lining up with TRBD2. This CDR3 has 15 residues. The V gene end was trimmed by 3 bases and the J gene end by 2 bases; junction bases not matched to a gene: 2. Germline CDR1 is SGHRS and CDR2 is YFSETQ. CDR3: CASSSSGGGQETQYF. The CDR3 DNA is TGCGCCAGCAGCTCTAGCGGGGGGGGACAAGAGACCCAGTACTTC.

The chain couples TRBV5-4 to TRBJ2-7; 7 positions agree with TRBD2. From germline, CDR1 is SGHNT and CDR2 YYREEE (reference sequence). This CDR3 region has 14 residues. V was clipped by 2 bases and J by 0 bases; unmatched bases: 2. The CDR3 DNA sequence: TGTGCCAGCAGCTTCGGCGGGAGCTCCTACGAGCAGTACTTC. Protein: CASSFGGSSYEQYF.

V is TRBV18 and J is TRBJ2-7; 10 bases map to TRBD1. CDR1 KGHSH and CDR2 LQKENI come from the germline V gene. Unmatched junction bases numbered 7, after V lost 8 bases and J lost 6 bases. The CDR3 contains 13 residues. The CDR3 DNA follows: TGTGCCAGCCACCCTGGACAGGGGGGCGAGCAGTACTTC. Translated, it gives CASHPGQGGEQYF.

The V and J genes are TRBV7-9 and TRBJ1-1; TRBD1 might be the D (6 bases). The CDR3 covers 17 residues. Germline V gene sequence: CDR1 SEHNR, CDR2 FQNEAQ (reference sequence). V lost 0 bases and J 5 bases, leaving 19 bases between the germline ends. The CDR3 DNA is TGTGCCAGCAGCTTAGCGGGGGCTCCTCGATCGTCGACTGAAGCTTTCTTT. Translating gives CASSLAGAPRSSTEAFF.

The V call is TRBV5-4, the J call TRBJ2-1, with TRBD2 matching over 8 bases. Germline CDR1 SGHNT, CDR2 YYREEE (reference sequence). This CDR3 is built from 15 residues. V shed 3 bases, J shed 3 bases, and the junction held 5 bases outside the gene matches. DNA of the CDR3: TGTGCCAGCAGCTCTGGGGGGACTAGCTACAATGAGCAGTTCTTC. Protein product: CASSSGGTSYNEQFF.

The J gene is TRBJ2-2, the V gene TRBV7-2; 14 bases line up with TRBD2. V lost 5 bases, J lost 0 bases, and 5 bases stayed unmatched. CDR1 and CDR2 from the germline V gene are SGHTA and FQGNSA. The CDR3 is 18 amino acids. The CDR3 protein is CASSRPGLAGANTGELFF. The CDR3 bases are TGTGCCAGCAGCCGACCGGGACTAGCGGGAGCGAACACCGGGGAGCTGTTTTTT. The variable domain in full, with the rest retrieved from reference TRBV7-2 and TRBJ2-2, is GAGVSQSPSNKVTEKGKDVELRCDPISGHTALYWYRQSLGQGLEFLIYFQGNSAPDKSGLPSDRFSAERTGGSVSTLTIQRTQQEDSAVYLCASSRPGLAGANTGELFFGEGSRLTVL.

This sequence joins TRBV19 and TRBJ1-1; D is ambiguous. This CDR3 is 14 amino acids long. Germline assignment: CDR1 LNHDA and CDR2 SQIVND (reference sequence). Trimming removed 7 bases from V and 1 base from J, with 13 bases in between. In nucleotides, the CDR3 is TGTGCCAGTAAAACCGCCCCGGGGAACACTGAAGCTTTCTTT. Encoded protein: CASKTAPGNTEAFF.

This chain links TRBV18 with TRBJ2-1; 14 positions agree with TRBD2. Germline lookup yields CDR1 KGHSH and CDR2 LQKENI. This CDR3 is built from 15 residues. With V trimmed by 5 bases and J by 8 bases, 5 bases remained unmatched. Written as DNA, the CDR3 is TGTGCCAGCTCAGGAGGACTAGCGGGGGGCGATGAGCAGTTCTTC. Translating gives CASSGGLAGGDEQFF.

The genes are TRBV7-9 and TRBJ1-1; D gene unclear. V gave up 5 bases and J gave up 4 bases, with 14 bases separating them. In germline, CDR1 is SEHNR, CDR2 FQNEAQ (reference sequence). The CDR3 runs to 14 residues. CDR3 amino acids: CASSRTPPGTEAFF. CDR3 DNA sequence: TGTGCCAGCAGCCGTACGCCTCCGGGCACTGAAGCTTTCTTT.

The gene calls are TRBV29-1 and TRBJ1-1, with D possibly TRBD1 on 6 matching bases. There are 11 residues in the CDR3. Between the trimmed V and J ends, which lost 8 bases and 5 bases, there was a span of 12 bases. Germline CDR1 and CDR2: SQVTM and ANQGSEA. For the CDR3, the DNA is TGCAGCACCTCACAGGGTACTGAAGCTTTCTTT. This codes for CSTSQGTEAFF. The full variable domain, with the rest looked up from reference TRBV29-1 and TRBJ1-1, is SAVISQKPSRDICQRGTSLTIQCQVDSQVTMMFWYRQQPGQSLTLIATANQGSEATYESGFVIDKFPISRPNLTFSTLTVSNMSPEDSSIYLCSTSQGTEAFFGQGTRLTVV.

The chain has TRBV7-8 and TRBJ2-5; D is perhaps TRBD2 (6 bases). Germline CDR1 is SGHVS and CDR2 is FQNEAQ. Trimming took off 5 bases at V and 7 bases at J, with 20 bases between the two ends. The CDR3 has 15 residues. The CDR3 bases are TGTGCCAGCAGCATCCAACCGGGGGAGTCGGTGACCCAGTACTTC. Translation: CASSIQPGESVTQYF.

The chain uses TRBV7-8 and TRBJ2-7, with D perhaps matching TRBD2 (7 bases). Germline-derived CDR1 and CDR2 are SGHVS and FQNEAQ. V was clipped by 4 bases and J by 4 bases, with 17 bases between them. The CDR3 is 15 residues long. The CDR3 sequence: CASSSGGGGFYEQYF. The CDR3 DNA sequence: TGTGCCAGCAGCTCTGGAGGGGGGGGATTTTACGAGCAGTACTTC. Full variable domain (rest looked up from reference TRBV7-8 and TRBJ2-7): GAGVSQSPRYKVAKRGQDVALRCDPISGHVSLFWYQQALGQGPEFLTYFQNEAQLDKSGLPSDRFFAERPEGSVSTLKIQRTQQEDSAVYLCASSSGGGGFYEQYFGPGTRLTVT.

This chain uses TRBV13 with TRBJ2-7; D is ambiguous. Trimming took off 0 bases at V and 4 bases at J, with 10 bases between the two ends. Germline assignment: CDR1 PRHDT and CDR2 FYEKMQ (reference sequence). The CDR3 runs to 14 residues. The CDR3 reads CASSLGVQVYEQYF. CDR3 nucleotides: TGTGCCAGCAGCTTAGGCGTACAAGTGTACGAGCAGTACTTC.

The chain carries TRBV7-2 and TRBJ2-5; D gene unclear. With 4 bases removed from V and 5 bases from J, the gap between germline ends came to 8 bases. Germline CDR1 SGHTA, CDR2 FQGNSA. The length of the CDR3 is 12 residues. This CDR3 is CASSYPQETQYF. In nucleotides, the CDR3 is TGTGCCAGCAGCTATCCGCAGGAGACCCAGTACTTC.

The chain is built from TRBV7-9 and TRBJ2-7, with TRBD1 identical over 10 bases. Germline values: CDR1 SEHNR, CDR2 FQNEAQ (reference sequence). V was clipped by 5 bases and J by 0 bases; unmatched bases: 4. The CDR3 has 15 amino acids. CDR3 loop: CASSLGTGVSYEQYF. As DNA, the CDR3 is TGTGCCAGCAGCCTCGGGACAGGGGTCTCCTACGAGCAGTACTTC.

The V gene is TRBV5-8, the J gene TRBJ2-5, with 8 positions matching TRBD1. After removal of 4 bases from V and 4 bases from J, the junction contained 3 bases not matched to a gene. This CDR3 is built from 13 residues. Germline CDR1 reads SGHTS; CDR2 reads YDEGEE. CDR3 sequence: CASSRDRRETQYF. The CDR3 nucleotides read TGTGCCAGCAGCCGGGACAGGCGAGAGACCCAGTACTTC.

V is TRBV7-8 and J is TRBJ2-7; no definite D call. The germline CDR1 and CDR2 sequences are SGHVS and FQNEAQ. The CDR3 contains 13 residues. Deletions cut 1 base from V and 3 bases from J, with 7 bases between. CDR3 in DNA: TGTGCCAGCAGCTTAGACCGCAGCTACGAGCAGTACTTC. Residues: CASSLDRSYEQYF.

This sequence joins TRBV5-1 and TRBJ2-7, with D perhaps TRBD2 (6 bases). V was pared by 0 bases and J by 3 bases, with 13 bases between. The CDR3 consists of 15 residues. Germline loops: CDR1 SGHRS, CDR2 YFSETQ. The CDR3 here is CASSLEPGTYYEQYF. DNA of the CDR3: TGCGCCAGCAGCTTGGAGCCAGGGACTTACTACGAGCAGTACTTC.

The chain joins TRBV6-1 to TRBJ2-7; D is perhaps TRBD1 (5 bases). Germline V gives CDR1 MNHNS, CDR2 SASEGT. This CDR3 comprises 15 residues. With 4 bases removed from V and 2 bases from J, the gap between germline ends came to 15 bases. CDR3 loop: CASSALTVPTYEQYF. CDR3 nucleotides: TGTGCCAGCAGTGCATTGACAGTCCCAACCTACGAGCAGTACTTC.

This clone has just one count. The genes are TRBV5-1 and TRBJ1-5, with D perhaps matching TRBD1 (6 bases). Deletions cut 0 bases from V and 3 bases from J, with 10 bases between. There are 15 residues in the CDR3. Per the germline V gene, CDR1 is SGHRS and CDR2 is YFSETQ. The CDR3, as DNA: TGCGCCAGCAGCTTGGCCGGGGGGCTCAATCAGCCCCAGCATTTT. Translating it yields CASSLAGGLNQPQHF.

This chain uses TRBV4-1 with TRBJ1-2, with D hard to call. The V and J ends lost 0 bases and 2 bases respectively, with 10 bases between them. Per germline, CDR1 MGHRA and CDR2 YSYEKL. CDR3 length equals 15 residues. The DNA for the CDR3 is TGCGCCAGCAGCCAAGACCCCTTTTTAAACTATGGCTACACCTTC. Translating it yields CASSQDPFLNYGYTF.

The chain uses TRBV6-5 and TRBJ1-5, with 9 bases lining up with TRBD1. CDR1 is MNHEY and CDR2 is SVGAGI in the germline V gene. Germline trimming cut 7 bases from V and 9 bases from J; bases unmatched to any gene: 13. CDR3 length: 15 residues. The CDR3 loop is CASTGQGTIGGPQHF. The DNA of the CDR3 is TGTGCCAGCACTGGACAGGGGACGATTGGTGGGCCCCAGCATTTT.

This sequence joins TRBV30 and TRBJ2-5, with 7 bases that match TRBD1. Germline values: CDR1 GTSNPN, CDR2 SVGIG (reference sequence). This CDR3 is built from 16 residues. V lost 1 base to trimming and J lost 2 bases; unmatched junction nucleotides: 10. In DNA form, the CDR3 reads TGTGCCTGGAGTGATAGACAGGGCGCACGACAAGAGACCCAGTACTTC. Translating it yields CAWSDRQGARQETQYF.

The gene calls are TRBV5-1 and TRBJ2-7, with 9 bases aligning to TRBD2. This CDR3 is built from 15 residues. CDR1 and CDR2 (germline): SGHRS, YFSETQ. J lost 5 bases, V lost 4 bases, and 10 bases had no gene match. CDR3 coding DNA: TGCGCCAGCAGCGGGAGTAGCGGGAGATCCCACGAGCAGTACTTC. It is translated as CASSGSSGRSHEQYF.